One T cell receptor (beta chain) is described in this entry. These data belong to a study of blood T cell repertoires in COVID-19. This table comes from immunoSEQ multiplex PCR, and its TCRdb copy is limited to in-frame clones, with some not included. The sample lists about 130,000 clones, around four fifths occurring once. This CDR3 comprises 10 residues. V was clipped by 8 bases and J by 9 bases, with 11 bases between them. The germline V gene encodes CDR1 SGHTA and CDR2 FQGNSA. This sequence joins TRBV7-2 and TRBJ2-7, with D perhaps matching TRBD2 (5 bases). The specimen was PBMCs or T cells enriched from blood (not recorded which). The sequence came from a woman aged 50 to 65 who had recovered from COVID-19. The CDR3 region has the DNA TGTGCCAGCCGTCCAGGAGGGCAGTACTTC. This encodes CASRPGGQYF.